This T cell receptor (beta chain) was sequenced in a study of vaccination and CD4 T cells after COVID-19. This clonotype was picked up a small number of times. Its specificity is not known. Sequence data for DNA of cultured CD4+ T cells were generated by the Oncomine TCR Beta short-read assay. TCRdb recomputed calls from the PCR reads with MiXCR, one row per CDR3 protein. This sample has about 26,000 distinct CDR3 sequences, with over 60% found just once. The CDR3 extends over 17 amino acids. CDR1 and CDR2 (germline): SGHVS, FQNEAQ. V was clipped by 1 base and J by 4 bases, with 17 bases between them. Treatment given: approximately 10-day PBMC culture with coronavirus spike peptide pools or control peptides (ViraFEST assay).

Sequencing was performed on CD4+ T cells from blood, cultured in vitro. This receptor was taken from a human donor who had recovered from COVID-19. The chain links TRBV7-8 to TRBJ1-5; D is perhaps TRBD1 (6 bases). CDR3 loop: CASSLVFRGQGNQPQHF. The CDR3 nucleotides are TGTGCCAGCAGCTTAGTATTCCGGGGGCAAGGGAATCAGCCCCAGCATTTT. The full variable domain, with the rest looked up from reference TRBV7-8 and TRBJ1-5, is GAGVSQSPRYKVAKRGQDVALRCDPISGHVSLFWYQQALGQGPEFLTYFQNEAQLDKSGLPSDRFFAERPEGSVSTLKIQRTQQEDSAVYLCASSLVFRGQGNQPQHFGDGTRLSIL.